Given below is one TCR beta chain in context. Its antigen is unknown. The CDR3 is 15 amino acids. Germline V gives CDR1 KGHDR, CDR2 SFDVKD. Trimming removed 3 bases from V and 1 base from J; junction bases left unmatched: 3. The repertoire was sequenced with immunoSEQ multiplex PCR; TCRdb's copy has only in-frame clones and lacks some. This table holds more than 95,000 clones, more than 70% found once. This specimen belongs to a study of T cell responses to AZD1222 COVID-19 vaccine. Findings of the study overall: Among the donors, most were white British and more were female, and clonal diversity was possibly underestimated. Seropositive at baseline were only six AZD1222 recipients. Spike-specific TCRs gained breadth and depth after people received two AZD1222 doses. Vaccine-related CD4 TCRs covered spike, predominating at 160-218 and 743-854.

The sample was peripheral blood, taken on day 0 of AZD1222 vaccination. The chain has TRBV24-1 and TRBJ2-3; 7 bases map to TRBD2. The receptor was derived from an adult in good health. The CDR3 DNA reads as TGTGCCACCAGTGATCCGAGCGGGGGCACAGATACGCAGTATTTT. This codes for CATSDPSGGTDTQYF.